This entry lists 26 T cell receptor beta chains sequenced from one sample in a study of post-analysis software for immune sequencing data. TCR beta libraries were prepared from cDNA with unique molecular identifiers. TCRdb reprocessed the PCR reads via MiXCR and lists one record per CDR3 protein. This table holds about 160,000 distinct CDR3 sequences, 35% to 40% found once. The source was blood, collected after autologous hematopoietic stem cell transplantation. The receptors shown here come from a girl between 5 and 17 years old with multiple sclerosis.

This clonotype was detected only a few times. The chain employs TRBV11-2 and TRBJ1-1, with no clear D. The germline gives CDR1 SGHAT, CDR2 FQNNGV. Trimming shortened V by 5 bases and J by 0 bases, and 19 bases separated the two germline ends. The CDR3 has 17 residues. CDR3 coding DNA: TGTGCCAGCAGCCTATTAGGCCCTCCCGGTATGAACACTGAAGCTTTCTTT. Amino acids: CASSLLGPPGMNTEAFF.

This clonotype was observed a single time. CDR3 sequence reads: CASKGAAGGDETQYF. For the CDR3, the DNA is TGTGCCAGCAAGGGTGCGGCAGGGGGCGACGAGACCCAGTACTTC. J is TRBJ2-5 and V is TRBV2; 8 bases align to TRBD1. The CDR3 totals 15 residues. Looked up from germline, CDR1 is SNHLY and CDR2 is FYNNEI. V lost 7 bases and J lost 5; bases outside the gene matches: 12.

On this clonotype itself: A junction end diverges from the germline sequence, so it may reflect a read error. The chain combines TRBV9 with TRBJ1-6, with unresolved D. The CDR3 spans 12 residues. Looked up from germline, CDR1 is SGDLS and CDR2 is YYNGEE. CDR3 coding DNA: TGTGCCAGCAGCGTAGATGGGTCACCCCCCCACTTT. Protein: CASSVDGSPPHF. The full variable domain, rest sourced from reference TRBV9 and TRBJ1-6, is DSGVTQTPKHLITATGQRVTLRCSPRSGDLSVYWYQQSLDQGLQFLIQYYNGEERAKGNILERFSAQQFPDLHSELNLSSLELGDSALYFCASSVDGSPPHFGNGTRLTVT.

The sample holds a few counts of this clonotype. V and J are TRBV29-1 and TRBJ1-1; no clear D. V dropped 1 base and J dropped 0 bases, with 12 bases sitting between them. Germline CDR1 is SQVTM and CDR2 is ANQGSEA. The length of the CDR3 is 15 residues. CDR3 nucleotide sequence: TGCAGCGTTGAAGGGCGGGCGCTTATGAACACTGAAGCTTTCTTT. Its protein product is CSVEGRALMNTEAFF. The full variable domain, with the rest looked up from reference TRBV29-1 and TRBJ1-1, is SAVISQKPSRDICQRGTSLTIQCQVDSQVTMMFWYRQQPGQSLTLIATANQGSEATYESGFVIDKFPISRPNLTFSTLTVSNMSPEDSSIYLCSVEGRALMNTEAFFGQGTRLTVV.

Written as DNA, the CDR3 is TGTGCCACCAGTGATCCGCCGGGCTATAGCTCCTACAATGAGCAGTTCTTC. Protein product: CATSDPPGYSSYNEQFF. V usage is TRBV24-1 and J usage is TRBJ2-1; D is unresolved. V lost 3 bases and J 0 bases, leaving 14 bases between the germline ends. The CDR3 extends over 17 amino acids. Germline CDR1 and CDR2: KGHDR and SFDVKD.

This clonotype was detected once. This rearrangement joins TRBV28 to TRBJ1-1, with unresolved D. Germline-derived CDR1 and CDR2 are MDHEN and SYDVKM. Trimming pared 6 bases from V and 7 bases from J, leaving 18 bases between. CDR3 length: 14 residues. CDR3 residues: CASRFRGKGLEAFF. The DNA for the CDR3 is TGTGCCAGCAGGTTTAGAGGTAAAGGGCTTGAAGCTTTCTTT.

The chain is built from TRBV20-1 and TRBJ1-1; 10 bases are shared with TRBD1. This CDR3 has 15 residues. Trimming removed 5 bases from V and 1 base from J; junction bases left unmatched: 7. CDR1 DFQATT and CDR2 SNEGSKA come from the germline V gene (reference sequence). Written as DNA, the CDR3 is TGCAGTGCTGGGGACAGGGGCCTATCGAACACTGAAGCTTTCTTT. Protein product: CSAGDRGLSNTEAFF.

This clonotype was counted only a few times. This CDR3 reads CSGGVVASNYGYTF. The CDR3 DNA follows: TGCAGTGGGGGGGTCGTTGCCTCAAACTATGGCTACACCTTC. The V gene is TRBV20-1, the J gene TRBJ1-2; D perhaps matches TRBD1 (5 bases). CDR3 size: 14 residues. Germline-derived CDR1 and CDR2 are DFQATT and SNEGSKA (reference sequence). V shed 7 bases and J shed 2 bases, with 17 bases lying between them.

This clonotype was counted between two and nine times. This chain connects TRBV7-9 to TRBJ2-7; TRBD2 might be the D (5 bases). Trimming removed 5 bases at V and 2 bases at J, with 19 bases between. The CDR3 sequence is 16 residues long. CDR1 is SEHNR and CDR2 is FQNEAQ in the germline V gene (reference sequence). The CDR3 protein is CASSTPDGIRAYEQYF. CDR3 nucleotides: TGTGCCAGCAGCACACCAGACGGGATTAGAGCCTACGAGCAGTACTTC.

Details on this clonotype: One junction end does not reproduce the germline sequence, and a read error may be involved. This chain joins TRBV5-1 and TRBJ1-2; D is perhaps TRBD1 (6 bases). This CDR3 has 13 amino acids. Germline values: CDR1 SGHRS, CDR2 YFSETQ. The CDR3: CASSLQGTNGHTF. The CDR3 DNA reads as TGCGCCAGCAGCTTGCAGGGGACGAATGGCCACACCTTC.

This clonotype was detected many times. The V and J genes are TRBV6-4 and TRBJ2-6; tentative D call: TRBD1 (6 bases). This CDR3 is built from 15 residues. V lost 5 bases and J 1 base, leaving 9 bases between the germline ends. Germline V gives CDR1 MRHNA, CDR2 SNTAGT. The CDR3 spells CASSPQGSGANVLTF. CDR3 DNA: TGTGCCAGCAGTCCACAGGGATCTGGGGCCAACGTCCTGACTTTC.

This clonotype has more than one count but fewer than ten. As DNA, the CDR3 is TGTGCCAGCAGCTTACGACGCGGGGTAGCCTACGAGCAGTACTTC. Its protein product is CASSLRRGVAYEQYF. The chain uses TRBV11-2 and TRBJ2-7, with D possibly TRBD2 on 6 matching bases. Germline lookup yields CDR1 SGHAT and CDR2 FQNNGV. The CDR3 has 15 residues. Between the trimmed V and J ends, which lost 2 bases and 2 bases, there was a span of 13 bases.

The V gene is TRBV5-1, the J gene TRBJ2-3; 9 nucleotides match TRBD1. With V trimmed by 2 bases and J by 6 bases, 10 bases remained unmatched. The length of the CDR3 is 16 residues. The germline V gene has CDR1 SGHRS and CDR2 YFSETQ. CDR3 coding DNA: TGCGCCAGCAGCTTCCCGACAGGGGGGATATCTGATACGCAGTATTTT. This sequence encodes CASSFPTGGISDTQYF.

The V and J genes are TRBV20-1 and TRBJ2-1; D is uncertain. The germline V gene encodes CDR1 DFQATT and CDR2 SNEGSKA (reference sequence). With 3 bases removed from V and 11 bases from J, the gap between germline ends came to 23 bases. CDR3 length: 15 residues. The CDR3 sequence: CSASSWANRNGQQFF. The CDR3 DNA is TGCAGTGCTAGTTCTTGGGCTAACCGGAATGGGCAGCAGTTCTTC.

This clonotype was seen more than once but under ten times. The rearrangement joins TRBV11-3 to TRBJ2-1, with TRBD2 identical over 11 bases. Germline lookup yields CDR1 SGHNT and CDR2 YENEEA. CDR3 length: 15 residues. Trimming at V came to 5 bases and at J to 8 bases, leaving 8 bases not matched to a gene. CDR3: CASSLRTSGFDEQFF. CDR3 nucleotide sequence: TGTGCCAGCAGCCTCAGGACTAGCGGGTTCGATGAGCAGTTCTTC.

This sequence joins TRBV5-1 and TRBJ2-1; possible D gene TRBD2, 5 bases. V lost 0 bases and J lost 0, with 7 bases in between. The CDR3 is made up of 15 amino acids. The V gene's germline CDR1 is SGHRS and CDR2 YFSETQ. CDR3 region: CASSLAEGSYNEQFF. The CDR3 nucleotides are TGCGCCAGCAGCTTGGCTGAGGGCTCCTACAATGAGCAGTTCTTC.

V and J are TRBV14 and TRBJ2-5; tentative D call: TRBD2 (5 bases). The germline V and J ends were trimmed by 2 bases and 5 bases, with 9 bases remaining between them. The CDR3 extends over 13 amino acids. Germline loops: CDR1 SGHDN, CDR2 FVKESK. The CDR3: CASSQTSGETQYF. Written as DNA, the CDR3 is TGTGCCAGCAGCCAAACGAGCGGCGAGACCCAGTACTTC.

With regard to this clonotype: This may stem from a read error, because a much larger clone lies one nucleotide away. The gene calls are TRBV28 and TRBJ2-7; D call uncertain. The CDR3 length is 12 residues. CDR1 is MDHEN and CDR2 is SYDVKM in the germline V gene. CDR3 bases: TGTACCAGCAAGAGTACTTCCTACGAGCAGTACTTC. Translation: CTSKSTSYEQYF.

V is TRBV5-5 and J is TRBJ2-7, with D perhaps TRBD1 (6 bases). CDR1 and CDR2 (germline): SGHKS, YYEKEE (reference sequence). Trimming pared 0 bases from V and 2 bases from J, leaving 24 bases between. The CDR3 is 19 residues long. The DNA for the CDR3 is TGTGCCAGCAGCTTGGGCCTCAACCCGCGGAGACAGGTACCCTACGAGCAGTACTTC. Translated: CASSLGLNPRRQVPYEQYF. Drawing the rest from reference TRBV5-5 and TRBJ2-7, the complete variable domain is DAGVTQSPTHLIKTRGQQVTLRCSPISGHKSVSWYQQVLGQGPQFIFQYYEKEERGRGNFPDRFSARQFPNYSSELNVNALLLGDSALYLCASSLGLNPRRQVPYEQYFGPGTRLTVT.

This clonotype has only a few counts. The chain recombines TRBV28 with TRBJ1-5; D perhaps matches TRBD1 (5 bases). V lost 5 bases to trimming and J lost 0 bases, with 11 bases between them. Germline assignment: CDR1 MDHEN and CDR2 SYDVKM. This CDR3 is built from 15 residues. The CDR3 loop reads CASSADTDSNQPQHF. DNA of the CDR3: TGTGCCAGCAGTGCGGACACAGATAGCAATCAGCCCCAGCATTTT.

The chain employs TRBV9 and TRBJ2-1; 8 bases agree with TRBD2. V lost 4 bases to trimming and J lost 5 bases; unmatched junction nucleotides: 11. CDR1 and CDR2 (germline): SGDLS, YYNGEE. CDR3 size: 16 residues. CDR3 region: CASSSFGLAGDNEQFF. The CDR3 region has the DNA TGTGCCAGCAGCTCCTTCGGGCTAGCGGGTGACAATGAGCAGTTCTTC.

This clonotype occurred many times. CDR3 region: CASSQRREGRNEQYF. CDR3 in DNA: TGTGCCAGCAGCCAACGACGGGAGGGGAGGAACGAGCAGTACTTC. The chain is built from TRBV7-8 and TRBJ2-7; 8 bases line up with TRBD2. Germline V gene data show CDR1 as SGHVS and CDR2 as FQNEAQ. The V and J ends lost 5 bases and 5 bases, in that order; junction bases with no gene match: 11. This CDR3 has 15 residues.

The chain joins TRBV27 to TRBJ2-1; 7 bases match TRBD2. V dropped 10 bases and J dropped 4; count of bases not matched to a gene: 10. Germline assignment: CDR1 MNHEY and CDR2 SMNVEV (reference sequence). The CDR3 spans 14 residues. As DNA, the CDR3 is TGTGCCACCTCAGTGTCTAGCGGATACAATGAGCAGTTCTTC. Translation: CATSVSSGYNEQFF.

Ten or more counts support this clonotype. CDR3: CASTPGRLSYEQYF. The CDR3 bases are TGTGCCAGCACCCCGGGACGACTCTCCTACGAGCAGTACTTC. This chain joins TRBV12-3 or TRBV12-4 and TRBJ2-7; D assignment may be TRBD1 or TRBD2 (5 bases each). V was shortened by 7 bases and J by 0 bases, with 13 bases between the two germline ends. The CDR3 loop spans 14 amino acids.

The V call is TRBV10-1, the J call TRBJ1-5; D gene ambiguous. Between the trimmed V and J ends, which lost 0 bases and 0 bases, there was a span of 21 bases. There are 20 residues in the CDR3. Germline CDR1 and CDR2: WNHNN and SYGVQD (reference sequence). In nucleotides, the CDR3 is TGCGCCAGCAGTGAGTCGACGAGTTCGGGAGTACTGGATAGCAATCAGCCCCAGCATTTT. The encoded protein is CASSESTSSGVLDSNQPQHF.

Remarks on this clonotype: At one end the junction does not follow the germline gene, possibly because of a read error. The rearrangement joins TRBV10-3 to TRBJ2-1; 14 bases line up with TRBD2. Germline V gives CDR1 ENHRY, CDR2 SYGVKD. The CDR3 covers 16 residues. The CDR3: CAISAVTSGRDNERFF. The CDR3 bases are TGTGCCATCAGTGCCGTGACTAGCGGGAGGGACAATGAGCGGTTCTTC.